This T cell receptor (beta chain) derives from a study of Graves' ophthalmopathy and Graves' hyperthyroidism (dated by TCRdb to the late 2010s). Study-wide context: Hyperthyroidism was defined as stable when no progression to ophthalmopathy occurred within 18 months of follow-up. Following sample collection, hyperthyroidism patients were given methimazole at a starting dose of 30 mg daily, and ophthalmopathy patients were given high-dose intravenous methylprednisolone. For independent validation, a separate cohort was made up of 18 hyperthyroidism patients plus 17 patients who later progressed from hyperthyroidism to ophthalmopathy. T-cell repertoires of thyroid tissue and blood were compared in a handful of hyperthyroidism patients. In total, 135 blood samples were TCR-sequenced: 43 ophthalmopathy, under 85 hyperthyroidism and about 17 hyperthyroidism-to-ophthalmopathy patients. To explore V-J signatures that distinguish ophthalmopathy from hyperthyroidism, a discovery set of about a hundred patients was enrolled, made up of roughly 41 with ophthalmopathy and some 60 with stable hyperthyroidism. The study used signatures of the TCR beta repertoire to tell Graves' ophthalmopathy apart from Graves' hyperthyroidism and to predict which patients would progress to ophthalmopathy. What the research found in general, with its limitations: In validation, the model predicted ophthalmopathy progression with 55% to 71% sensitivity and roughly 72% specificity; roughly 12 predicted patients were CT-confirmed with GO in a median of around 6.5 months. No statistical method was used to predetermine the sample size, and group allocation was not hidden from the investigators. Most expanded thyroid clonotypes with frequency above 0.001 were also detected in blood, suggesting blood repertoires may reflect the thyroid immune response. The 13-signature model separated ophthalmopathy from stable hyperthyroidism with roughly 88% sensitivity and about 81% specificity in cross-validation, and 80%/75% in the test set.

Of note for this clonotype: It lacks a known antigen. No clone much larger than this one lies a single base away; base qualities are absent.

Patients with hyperthyroidism were aged 18 to 65 years, had been newly diagnosed, and had a disease duration of less than 2 months. Patients with other autoimmune diseases, uncontrolled infections, pregnancy or lactation were excluded. Diagnosis relied on clinical symptoms, serum thyroxine, TRAb, thyroid ultrasound and orbital computed tomography. Total RNA was extracted with Trizol reagent and quality-checked on an Agilent 2100 Bioanalyzer. Trimming accounts for 4 bases at V and 0 bases at J, while the number of junction bases matched to no gene is 12. CDR1 SEHNR and CDR2 FQNEAQ were looked up in the germline V gene (reference sequence). The CDR3, cysteine through phenylalanine, is 18 amino acids long. Only the CDR3 portion is preserved as DNA: 54 bases, with reading frame beginning at the first base. For repertoire sequencing, the TCR beta CDR3 regions were amplified from RNA transcripts. HTBI primers and the Qiagen OneStep RT-PCR kit were used in a first-round RT-PCR, which was followed by a second-round multiplex PCR, size selection and purification. Libraries were sequenced paired-end with 100 bp reads on an Illumina HiSeq2000. Processing in the source paper ran as follows. SOAPnuke was used for read processing, and reads with adapters, uncalled bases, a mean Phred below 15, or no exact constant-primer or identifier match were discarded. COPE v1.2.5 was used to merge the high-quality paired reads. Each unique nucleotide sequence was defined as a clonotype, and clonotypes were aligned to IMGT TRB V, D and J references with MiTCR v1.1. Analysis was restricted to V-J combinations with a frequency above 0.0001, which covered 98% to 99.2% of repertoires. For each V-J combination, a TCR clonal expansion and chaos score was defined as the ratio of F50 clonal expansion to chaos observed in the TCRdist matrix. Welch's t-statistics and random forest were used to reduce the features to some 13 V-J combinations, which were then used as input to a naive Bayes classifier. Thyroid-blood repertoire similarity was quantified with the Morisita-Horn index. The public reads were quality trimmed at Q25 with fastp and then assembled into clones with MiXCR by TCRdb, keeping productive beta chains. Merged by CDR3 protein, the rows form single entries marked with the most common genes and DNA. The V and J calls and clone size come from TCRdb's table, not from the authors' own analysis. Recorded for this sample are more than 1,000,000 distinct CDR3 sequences; about 35% of them occurred a single time. In total, the top ten clones hold approximately 10% of the sample.

The chain employs TRBV7-9 and TRBJ1-5; a stretch of 7 junction bases matches TRBD1. The receptor comes from an adult man with Graves' hyperthyroidism. The sample comprised peripheral blood or thyroid tissue (not recorded which). The DNA sequence follows: TGTGCCAGCAGCTCGTCCCGGGACAGACTATATAGCAATCAGCCCCAGCATTTT. Translated, this is CASSSSRDRLYSNQPQHF.